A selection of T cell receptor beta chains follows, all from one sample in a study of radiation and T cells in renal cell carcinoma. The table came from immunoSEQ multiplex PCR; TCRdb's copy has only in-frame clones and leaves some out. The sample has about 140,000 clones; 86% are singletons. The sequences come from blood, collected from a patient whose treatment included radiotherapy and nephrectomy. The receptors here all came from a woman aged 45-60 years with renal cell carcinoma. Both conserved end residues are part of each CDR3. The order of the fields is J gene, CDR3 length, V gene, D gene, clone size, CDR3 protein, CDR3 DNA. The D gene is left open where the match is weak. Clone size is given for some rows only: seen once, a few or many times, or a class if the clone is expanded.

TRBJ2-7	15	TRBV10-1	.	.	CASSGAEGPHSEQYF	TGCGCCAGCAGTGGAGCAGAGGGCCCCCACTCCGAGCAGTACTTC
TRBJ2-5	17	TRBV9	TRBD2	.	CASSPPAVSGGWETQYF	TGTGCCAGCAGCCCCCCAGCAGTTAGCGGGGGGTGGGAGACCCAGTACTTC
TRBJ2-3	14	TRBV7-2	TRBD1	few	CASSHQGGTDTQYF	TGTGCCAGCAGCCATCAGGGGGGCACAGATACGCAGTATTTT
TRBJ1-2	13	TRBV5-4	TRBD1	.	CASSLDRDYGYTF	TGTGCCAGCAGCCTAGACAGGGATTATGGCTACACCTTC
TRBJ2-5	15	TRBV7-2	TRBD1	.	CASSPTGGLAETQYF	TGTGCCAGCAGTCCGACAGGGGGCCTGGCTGAGACCCAGTACTTC
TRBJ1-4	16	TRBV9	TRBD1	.	CASSTRQGSTNEKLFF	TGTGCCAGCAGCACACGACAGGGGTCAACTAATGAAAAACTGTTTTTT
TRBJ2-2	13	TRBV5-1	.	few	CASSARGTGELFF	TGCGCCAGCAGCGCGAGGGGCACCGGGGAGCTGTTTTTT
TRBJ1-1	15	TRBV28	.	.	CASSLGSMEGSEAFF	TGTGCCAGCAGTTTAGGCTCCATGGAAGGATCTGAAGCTTTCTTT
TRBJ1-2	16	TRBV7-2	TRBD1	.	CASSKSVVQGAPGYTF	TGTGCCAGCAGCAAATCCGTTGTCCAGGGGGCGCCCGGCTACACCTTC
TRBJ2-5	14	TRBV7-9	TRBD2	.	CASSQSGLAGPQYF	TGTGCCAGCAGTCAAAGCGGACTAGCGGGGCCCCAGTACTTC
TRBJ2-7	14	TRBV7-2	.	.	CASSLGLSGDEQYF	TGTGCCAGCAGCTTAGGTCTCTCTGGGGACGAGCAGTACTTC
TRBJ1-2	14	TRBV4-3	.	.	CASSQDPGNYGYTF	TGCGCCAGCAGCCAAGATCCGGGGAACTATGGCTACACCTTC
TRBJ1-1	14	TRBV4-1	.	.	CASSQVAKNTEAFF	TGCGCCAGCAGCCAAGTAGCTAAGAACACTGAAGCTTTCTTT
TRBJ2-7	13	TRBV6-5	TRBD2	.	CASSLAGGDEQYF	TGTGCCAGCAGTCTAGCGGGAGGAGACGAGCAGTACTTC
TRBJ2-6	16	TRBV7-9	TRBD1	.	CASSVGQGTGANVLTF	TGTGCCAGCAGCGTCGGACAGGGAACGGGGGCCAACGTCCTGACTTTC